A selection of T cell receptor beta chains follows, all from one sample in a study of T-cell reconstitution after alpha-beta-depleted transplantation in children. Each CDR3 protein gets one entry after TCRdb re-called the PCR reads with MiXCR. There are approximately 510,000 distinct CDR3 sequences in the sample; 18% occur only once, and about 3.1% lies in the top ten. Sequences were derived from PBMCs from the stem cell graft donor, sampled from the stem cell graft. All receptors come from a human donor who donated a stem cell graft to a child with acute lymphoblastic leukemia. Each CDR3 is given with its conserved first and last residue.

TRBV20-1	TRBJ1-2	CSARGTGGEDYGYTF
TRBV7-3	TRBJ2-7	CASSLTGTPPYEQYF
TRBV7-8	TRBJ2-3	CAIQDRGRDTQYF
TRBV29-1	TRBJ1-2	CSVPDRDEDYGYTF
TRBV20-1	TRBJ1-6	CSARERESSYNSPLHF
TRBV9	TRBJ1-1	CASSVMPGLTGEAFF
TRBV7-9	TRBJ2-7	CAVEWGEQYF
TRBV20-1	TRBJ1-5	CSARGGGGQPQHF
TRBV29-1	TRBJ2-3	CSVQSGVARDTQYF
TRBV20-1	TRBJ2-3	CSARSGAGWLIETQYF
TRBV20-1	TRBJ2-6	CSARVPYRGEGANVLTF
TRBV4-1	TRBJ1-1	CASSPGQGGRFTEAFF
TRBV11-2	TRBJ2-1	CASSLGFGGRSNYNEQFF
TRBV5-1	TRBJ1-3	CASSVTPTGNAGNTIYF
TRBV7-7	TRBJ2-3	CASSLAGRTDTQYF
TRBV12-3/TRBV12-4	TRBJ2-7	CASSLSLVYEQYF
TRBV5-1	TRBJ1-1	CASSPGQGAIEAFF
TRBV5-6	TRBJ2-7	CASSLDGGFLLEYEQYF
TRBV6-5	TRBJ2-1	CASSYHAGGGGNEQFF
TRBV7-9	TRBJ1-2	CASSTWDRASAGYGYTF
TRBV28	TRBJ2-1	CASSPGLGFYNEQFF
TRBV6-5	TRBJ2-1	CASSYGRTYNEQFF
TRBV5-1	TRBJ1-1	CASSPGTSYLNTEAFF
TRBV6-1	TRBJ1-2	CASTLQSPGAVADGYTF
TRBV4-1	TRBJ2-7	CASSQGPGGDEQYF
TRBV10-3	TRBJ2-5	CAISNTGISETQYF
TRBV4-1	TRBJ2-7	CASSPLLGGLSIEQCF
TRBV15	TRBJ2-3	CATSRDNAARGYTQYF
TRBV12-3/TRBV12-4	TRBJ1-5	CASSSFPDSPYTYSNQPQHF
TRBV5-1	TRBJ2-7	CASSLRQAYQGEQYF
TRBV6-5	TRBJ2-3	CASSPRSSASTDTQYF
TRBV5-1	TRBJ2-3	CASSRTGVGTDTQYF
TRBV25-1	TRBJ1-1	CASSEYMPTSKKDRVLNTEAFF
TRBV10-3	TRBJ2-7	CAIGTSGDREQYF
TRBV12-3/TRBV12-4	TRBJ1-2	CASSAHPGTGPYGYTF
TRBV6-1	TRBJ2-1	CASSPGTRTYNEQFF
TRBV4-1	TRBJ2-5	CASSQDQPPRTFQETQYF
TRBV11-2	TRBJ2-3	CASSLDLSAYRTDTQYF
TRBV5-5	TRBJ1-1	CASSRDRQATEAFF
TRBV12-3/TRBV12-4	TRBJ2-7	CASSSPWEANYEQYF
TRBV5-1	TRBJ2-3	CASSKRERDSGDTQYF
TRBV10-3	TRBJ2-7	CAISDPGTSLSEQYF
TRBV5-1	TRBJ2-3	CASSLDPFREGKDTQYF
TRBV9	TRBJ1-3	CASSAGQTLKINTIYF